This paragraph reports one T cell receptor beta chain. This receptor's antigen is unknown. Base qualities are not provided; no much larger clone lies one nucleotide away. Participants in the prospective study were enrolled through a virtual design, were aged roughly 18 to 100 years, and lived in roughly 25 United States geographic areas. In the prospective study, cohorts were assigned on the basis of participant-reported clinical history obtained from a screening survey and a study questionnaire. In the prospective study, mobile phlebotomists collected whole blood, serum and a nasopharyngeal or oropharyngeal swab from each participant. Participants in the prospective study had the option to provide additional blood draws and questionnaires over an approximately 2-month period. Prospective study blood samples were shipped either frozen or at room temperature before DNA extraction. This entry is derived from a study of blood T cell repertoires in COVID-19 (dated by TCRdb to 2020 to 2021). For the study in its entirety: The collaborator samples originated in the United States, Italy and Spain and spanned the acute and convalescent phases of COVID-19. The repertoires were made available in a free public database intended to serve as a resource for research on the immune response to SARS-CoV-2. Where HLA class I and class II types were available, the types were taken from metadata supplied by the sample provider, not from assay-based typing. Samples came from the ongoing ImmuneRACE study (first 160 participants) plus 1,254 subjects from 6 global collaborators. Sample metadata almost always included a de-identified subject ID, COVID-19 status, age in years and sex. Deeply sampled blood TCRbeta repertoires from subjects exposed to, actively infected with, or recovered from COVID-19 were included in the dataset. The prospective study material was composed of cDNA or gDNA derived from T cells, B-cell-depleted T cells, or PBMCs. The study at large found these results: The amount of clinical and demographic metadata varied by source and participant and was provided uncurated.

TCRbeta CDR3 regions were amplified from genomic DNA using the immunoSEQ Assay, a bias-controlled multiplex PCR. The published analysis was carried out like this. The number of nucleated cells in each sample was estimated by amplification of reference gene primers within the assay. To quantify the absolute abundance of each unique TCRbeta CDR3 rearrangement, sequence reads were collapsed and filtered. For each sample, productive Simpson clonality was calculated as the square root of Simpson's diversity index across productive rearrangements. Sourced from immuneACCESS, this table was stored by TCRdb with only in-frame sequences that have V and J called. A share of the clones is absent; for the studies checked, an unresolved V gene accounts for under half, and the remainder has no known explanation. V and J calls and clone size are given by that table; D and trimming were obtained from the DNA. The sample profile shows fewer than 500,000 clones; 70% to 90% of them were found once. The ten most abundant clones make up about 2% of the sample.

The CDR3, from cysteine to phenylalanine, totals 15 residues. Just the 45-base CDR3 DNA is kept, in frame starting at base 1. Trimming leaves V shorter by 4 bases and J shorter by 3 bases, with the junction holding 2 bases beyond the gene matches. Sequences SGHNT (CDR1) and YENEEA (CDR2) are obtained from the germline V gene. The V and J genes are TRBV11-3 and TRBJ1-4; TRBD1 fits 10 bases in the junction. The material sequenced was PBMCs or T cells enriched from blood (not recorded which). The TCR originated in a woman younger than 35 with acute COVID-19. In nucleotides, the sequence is TGTGCCAGCAGCTCTGGACAGGGGGCTAATGAAAAACTGTTTTTT. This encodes CASSSGQGANEKLFF.